Given below is one TCR beta chain in context. The antigen is undetermined. These data are taken from a study of T-cell reconstitution after alpha-beta-depleted transplantation in children. Study results and caveats: Expanded graft clones, several hundred of them, were reportedly the source of alpha-beta T cells about two months after transplant. Surviving recipient T cells and thymic progenitors underlay high day-60 TCRbeta diversity in some patients. T cells produced anew were the main source of T-cell counts and diversity one year after transplant.

The authors prepared the TCRbeta library with unique molecular identifiers. TCRdb recomputed calls from the PCR reads with MiXCR, one row per CDR3 protein. The sample records a few hundred thousand distinct CDR3 sequences, over 20% being singletons. There are 14 residues in the CDR3. The V end lost 10 bases, the J end lost 3 bases, and 19 bases lay between the germline ends. CDR1 is SEHNR, CDR2 FQNEAQ, per germline (reference sequence). The sequence derives from a boy under two years old with Wiskott-Aldrich syndrome, due to receive a stem cell transplant. The sample in question was PBMCs, obtained before TCRalphabeta/CD19-depleted stem cell transplant. This chain links TRBV7-9 with TRBJ2-7; tentative D call: TRBD2 (7 bases). This CDR3 is CATAAGGLHYEQYF. For the CDR3, the DNA is TGTGCCACCGCGGCCGGGGGGCTTCACTACGAGCAGTACTTC.